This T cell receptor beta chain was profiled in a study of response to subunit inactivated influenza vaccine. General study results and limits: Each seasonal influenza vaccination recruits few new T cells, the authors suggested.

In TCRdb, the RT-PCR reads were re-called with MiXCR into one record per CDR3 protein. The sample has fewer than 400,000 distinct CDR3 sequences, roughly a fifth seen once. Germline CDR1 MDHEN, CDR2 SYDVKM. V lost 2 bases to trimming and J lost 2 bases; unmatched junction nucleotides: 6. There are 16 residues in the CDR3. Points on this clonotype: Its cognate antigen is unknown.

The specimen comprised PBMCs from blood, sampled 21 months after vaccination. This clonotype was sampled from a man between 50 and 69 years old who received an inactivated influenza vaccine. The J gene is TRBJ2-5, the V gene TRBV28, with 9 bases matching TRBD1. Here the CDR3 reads CASSLQGQGGQETQYF. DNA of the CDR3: TGTGCCAGCAGTTTACAGGGACAGGGTGGGCAAGAGACCCAGTACTTC.